What follows are 8 T cell receptor beta chains derived from one specimen sequenced in a study of T cell responses to AZD1222 COVID-19 vaccine. Produced via immunoSEQ multiplex PCR; TCRdb's table is partial and in-frame only. The sample has tens of thousands of clones; approximately 88% are singletons. The material was peripheral blood, obtained 28 days after the second AZD1222 dose. The origin of the receptors is an adult who received the AZD1222 COVID-19 vaccine.

The genes are TRBV3-1 (or the pseudogene TRBV3-2) and TRBJ2-3; possibly TRBD2 for D (7 bases). This CDR3 is 16 amino acids long. Looked up from germline, CDR1 is LGHDT and CDR2 is YNNKEL (reference sequence). V was pared by 5 bases and J by 0 bases, with 15 bases between. CDR3 sequence: CASSALAGASTDTQYF. In nucleotides, the CDR3 is TGTGCCAGCAGCGCTCTGGCGGGGGCTAGCACAGATACGCAGTATTTT.

The chain couples TRBV7-9 to TRBJ2-3, with no clear D. The CDR3 sequence is 13 residues long. The ends were cut back, 5 bases at V and 0 bases at J, with 6 bases in the middle. CDR1 and CDR2 from the germline V gene are SEHNR and FQNEAQ (reference sequence). DNA of the CDR3: TGTGCCAGCAGCCGACTTAGCACAGATACGCAGTATTTT. Translating gives CASSRLSTDTQYF.

In its sample, this clone was seen a few times. The chain carries TRBV6-6 and TRBJ1-3; D uncertain. The CDR3 covers 13 residues. Trimming took off 0 bases at V and 7 bases at J, with 7 bases between the two ends. Germline CDR1 reads MNHNY; CDR2 reads SVGAGI (reference sequence). In nucleotides, the CDR3 is TGTGCCAGCAGTTACTCGATAAGGAACACCATATATTTT. It is translated as CASSYSIRNTIYF.

The rearrangement joins TRBV14 to TRBJ2-3; TRBD2 aligns across 9 bases. Per the germline V gene, CDR1 is SGHDN and CDR2 is FVKESK. The length of the CDR3 is 14 residues. After removal of 4 bases from V and 4 bases from J, the junction contained 3 bases not matched to a gene. CDR3 nucleotide sequence: TGTGCCAGCAGCCCTAGCGGGGTGGCAGATACGCAGTATTTT. Translated: CASSPSGVADTQYF.

The genes are TRBV30 and TRBJ1-5; TRBD1 aligns across 9 bases. V trimming: 0 bases; J trimming: 1 base; junction bases outside the gene matches: 7. Germline V CDR1 and CDR2: GTSNPN, SVGIG (reference sequence). The CDR3 is 17 amino acids. The CDR3 nucleotides are TGTGCCTGGAGTGTGAGGACCGGGACAGGGAGCAATCAGCCCCAGCATTTT. Its translation is CAWSVRTGTGSNQPQHF.

The table lists this clone with a few counts. This chain connects TRBV9 to TRBJ2-7, with D possibly matching TRBD1 (5 bases). There are 13 residues in the CDR3. Per the germline V gene, CDR1 is SGDLS and CDR2 is YYNGEE. Trimming cost V 0 bases and J 8 bases, with 12 bases left between them. The CDR3 sequence: CASSVEVRAKQYF. The CDR3 nucleotides are TGTGCCAGCAGCGTAGAGGTCAGGGCGAAGCAGTACTTC.

The chain recombines TRBV6-5 with TRBJ1-1; D not certain. The CDR3 is 11 residues long. Germline V gene data show CDR1 as MNHEY and CDR2 as SVGAGI. Trimming stripped 8 bases from V and 1 base from J, with 5 bases between. The DNA of the CDR3 is TGTGCCAGCTACAAGAACACTGAAGCTTTCTTT. As protein: CASYKNTEAFF.

J is TRBJ2-5 and V is TRBV12-3 or TRBV12-4, with unresolved D. Trimming stripped 3 bases from V and 5 bases from J, with 4 bases between. This CDR3 is built from 11 residues. This chain's CDR3 is CASSFRETQYF. The DNA of the CDR3 is TGTGCCAGCAGTTTTAGGGAGACCCAGTACTTC.